These 8 T cell receptor beta chains were sequenced from one sample in a study of T-cell memory formation after mild COVID-19. TCRdb called the 5' RACE reads again in MiXCR, with one record for every CDR3 protein. The sample contains about 410,000 distinct CDR3 sequences, 23% of which appear only once. Specimen: PBMCs or a T cell subset sorted from them (not recorded which). The receptors were gathered from an adult woman who had mild COVID-19 (a few samples of this study predate the infection). Cell type and time point are not known.

This clonotype was picked up a small number of times. The chain combines TRBV29-1 with TRBJ2-1; 7 bases match TRBD1. CDR1 is SQVTM and CDR2 is ANQGSEA in the germline V gene. V lost 4 bases, J lost 9 bases, and 6 bases stayed unmatched. The CDR3 has 12 residues. As DNA, the CDR3 is TGCAGCGTTGGACAGGGAGAGGGTGAGCAGTTCTTC. Encoded protein: CSVGQGEGEQFF.

This clonotype appeared a few times. The chain employs TRBV7-2 and TRBJ2-1, with TRBD2 matching over 7 bases. With V trimmed by 6 bases and J by 6 bases, 11 bases remained unmatched. Looked up from germline, CDR1 is SGHTA and CDR2 is FQGNSA. The CDR3 is 15 residues long. The chain's CDR3 is CASRGRARAGNEQFF. The CDR3 DNA follows: TGTGCCAGCAGGGGGAGGGCCCGAGCTGGCAATGAGCAGTTCTTC.

The rearrangement uses TRBV9 and TRBJ2-3; 14 positions agree with TRBD2. The CDR3 is 19 residues long. The germline V gene encodes CDR1 SGDLS and CDR2 YYNGEE. V was pared by 4 bases and J by 0 bases, with 10 bases of the junction left unmatched. The CDR3 DNA sequence: TGTGCCAGCAGCCCCCATGGACTAGCGGGGGGTTATAGCACAGATACGCAGTATTTT. Encoded protein: CASSPHGLAGGYSTDTQYF.

This clonotype was observed at least ten times. The chain combines TRBV4-1 with TRBJ2-5, with 7 nucleotides matching TRBD1. The germline V gene encodes CDR1 MGHRA and CDR2 YSYEKL. J was trimmed by 2 bases and V by 4 bases; bases with no gene match: 4. The CDR3 spans 14 residues. CDR3 sequence (DNA): TGCGCCAGCAGCCTGACAGGGCCACAAGAGACCCAGTACTTC. It translates to CASSLTGPQETQYF.

The chain couples TRBV10-3 to TRBJ1-1, with 7 bases fitting TRBD1. V lost 6 bases to trimming and J lost 0 bases; unmatched junction nucleotides: 4. CDR1 ENHRY and CDR2 SYGVKD come from the germline V gene. This CDR3 is built from 14 residues. The DNA of the CDR3 is TGTGCCATCAGAGACAGGGACGTGAACACTGAAGCTTTCTTT. Amino acid sequence: CAIRDRDVNTEAFF.

In its sample, this clonotype was seen a few times. The chain employs TRBV12-5 and TRBJ2-7; D is unresolved. Germline assignment: CDR1 LGHNT and CDR2 FRNRAP. The CDR3 has 12 residues. V was trimmed by 6 bases and J by 5 bases, leaving 11 bases between them. The CDR3 reads CASGPTENEQYF. CDR3 coding DNA: TGTGCTAGTGGCCCCACGGAGAACGAGCAGTACTTC.

This clonotype appeared a few times. The V gene is TRBV7-3, the J gene TRBJ1-1; TRBD1 might be the D (6 bases). The CDR3 loop spans 16 amino acids. Looked up from germline, CDR1 is SGHTA and CDR2 is FQGTGA. V was pared by 1 base and J by 4 bases, with 16 bases between. The CDR3 reads CASSLMARGLSTEAFF. In DNA form, the CDR3 reads TGTGCCAGCAGCTTAATGGCTCGGGGGCTGAGCACTGAAGCTTTCTTT.

The chain has TRBV7-9 and TRBJ2-3, with no clear D. V gave up 10 bases and J gave up 5 bases, with 19 bases separating them. In germline, CDR1 is SEHNR, CDR2 FQNEAQ (reference sequence). The CDR3 contains 14 residues. The CDR3: CATPAPTRLDTQYF. In nucleotides, the CDR3 is TGTGCCACCCCAGCACCCACCCGCCTAGATACGCAGTATTTT.